The 15 T cell receptor beta chains given below trace back to one sample, sequenced in a study of cytomegalovirus exposure and HLA in healthy donors. 13 Jbeta primers and 60 Vbeta primers were used for the PCR. Sequencing was performed with immunoSEQ multiplex PCR; in TCRdb, only in-frame clones are kept and a portion is missing. This table holds about 140,000 clones, approximately 65% found once. Sequencing used PBMCs. The receptor source for this set is a woman aged 55-70 years in good health and CMV-seronegative.

V usage is TRBV19 and J usage is TRBJ2-1, with D possibly being TRBD1 (6 bases). The V and J ends lost 6 bases and 6 bases respectively, with 15 bases between them. Germline V gene lookup returns CDR1 LNHDA and CDR2 SQIVND (reference sequence). The CDR3 loop spans 14 amino acids. CDR3 DNA sequence: TGTGCCAGTAGCGTAGAGAGGGGGTTCAATGAGCAGTTCTTC. Translating it yields CASSVERGFNEQFF. The full variable domain, with the rest looked up from reference TRBV19 and TRBJ2-1, is DGGITQSPKYLFRKEGQNVTLSCEQNLNHDAMYWYRQDPGQGLRLIYYSQIVNDFQKGDIAEGYSVSREKKESFPLTVTSAQKNPTAFYLCASSVERGFNEQFFGPGTRLTVL.

The rearrangement uses TRBV29-1 and TRBJ1-1; D is unclear. Trimming left V 7 bases short and J 7 bases short, with 13 bases between. The CDR3 has 11 residues. The V gene's germline CDR1 is SQVTM and CDR2 ANQGSEA. The CDR3 sequence: CSGGFGGEAFF. The CDR3 coding sequence is TGCAGCGGTGGGTTCGGAGGTGAAGCTTTCTTT.

V and J are TRBV5-4 and TRBJ2-1, with TRBD2 matching 9 bases. The CDR3 has 15 amino acids. CDR1 is SGHNT and CDR2 is YYREEE in the germline V gene (reference sequence). The V segment lost 1 base and the J segment 6 bases; nucleotides outside the gene matches: 5. The CDR3: CASSLPGGRANEQFF. The CDR3 DNA reads as TGTGCCAGCAGCTTGCCGGGCGGGAGGGCCAATGAGCAGTTCTTC.

The chain is built from TRBV7-3 and TRBJ2-1, with D perhaps matching TRBD2 (5 bases). The ends were cut back, 5 bases at V and 8 bases at J, with 13 bases in the middle. There are 13 residues in the CDR3. Germline CDR1 and CDR2: SGHTA and FQGTGA. CDR3 amino acids: CASSPSSIHEQFF. CDR3 nucleotides: TGTGCCAGCAGCCCCTCTAGCATCCATGAGCAGTTCTTC.

Only a few counts were recorded for this clone. The genes are TRBV15 and TRBJ2-1, with 9 bases matching TRBD2. The length of the CDR3 is 16 residues. The trim removed 4 bases at V and 3 bases at J, leaving 7 bases unmatched. Germline CDR1 LNHNV, CDR2 YYDKDF (reference sequence). Written as DNA, the CDR3 is TGTGCCACCAGCACCACCTGGACTAGCGTCTACAATGAGCAGTTCTTC. Translated, it gives CATSTTWTSVYNEQFF.

The rearrangement joins TRBV7-2 to TRBJ1-2; no reliable D call. The CDR3 runs 14 residues. V was trimmed by 5 bases and J by 4 bases, leaving 14 bases between them. Germline CDR1 SGHTA, CDR2 FQGNSA. CDR3 DNA sequence: TGTGCCAGCAGCGACACCCCCATGCGCTATGGCTACACCTTC. Translation gives CASSDTPMRYGYTF.

In this sample, this clone turned up a few times. The V call is TRBV5-1, the J call TRBJ2-7; 11 positions match TRBD2. CDR3 length: 15 residues. The germline CDR1 and CDR2 sequences are SGHRS and YFSETQ. The V gene end was trimmed by 3 bases and the J gene end by 0 bases; junction bases not matched to a gene: 2. CDR3 residues: CASSSSGGSSYEQYF. As DNA, the CDR3 is TGCGCCAGCAGCTCTAGCGGGGGGTCCTCCTACGAGCAGTACTTC. Looking up the rest from reference TRBV5-1 and TRBJ2-7 gives the full variable domain: KAGVTQTPRYLIKTRGQQVTLSCSPISGHRSVSWYQQTPGQGLQFLFEYFSETQRNKGNFPGRFSGRQFSNSRSEMNVSTLELGDSALYLCASSSSGGSSYEQYFGPGTRLTVT.

This chain links TRBV19 with TRBJ1-6; a possible D gene is TRBD1 (6 bases). This CDR3 has 12 amino acids. The V gene lost 3 bases and the J gene lost 9 bases, with 6 bases spanning the gap. Germline CDR1 and CDR2: LNHDA and SQIVND (reference sequence). In nucleotides, the CDR3 is TGTGCCAGTAGTATCAGGGGTTCACCCCTCCACTTT. This sequence encodes CASSIRGSPLHF.

V and J are TRBV5-1 and TRBJ1-2, with a possible D match to TRBD1 (6 bases). The CDR3 is 14 residues long. CDR1 and CDR2 (germline): SGHRS, YFSETQ. V lost 6 bases and J lost 6, with 18 bases in between. The CDR3 protein is CASTATGGGDGYTF. The CDR3 nucleotides read TGCGCCAGCACCGCGACGGGGGGCGGGGATGGCTACACCTTC.

Only a few counts were recorded for this clone. The V gene is TRBV6-5, the J gene TRBJ1-2; 12 nucleotides line up with TRBD1. Germline CDR1 MNHEY, CDR2 SVGAGI. The ends lost 6 bases at V and 3 bases at J; junction bases unmatched: 5. CDR3 length: 15 residues. The CDR3 loop is CASRTRDRGHYGYTF. In DNA, the CDR3 is TGTGCCAGCAGGACCCGGGACAGGGGGCACTATGGCTACACCTTC.

In the case of this clone: One end of the junction fails to match germline, which may point to a read error. Here the CDR3 reads CSSIFGDVRDNEQFF. CDR3 sequence (DNA): TGTTCCAGCATCTTTGGGGATGTGAGGGACAATGAGCAGTTCTTC. V usage is TRBV7-9 and J usage is TRBJ2-1; D possibly corresponds to TRBD2 (5 bases). In germline, CDR1 is SEHNR, CDR2 FQNEAQ (reference sequence). The CDR3 runs to 15 residues. Filled out from reference TRBV7-9 and TRBJ2-1, the complete variable domain reads DTGVSQNPRHKITKRGQNVTFRCDPISEHNRLYWYRQTLGQGPEFLTYFQNEAQLEKSRLLSDRFSAERPKGSFSTLEIQRTEQGDSAMYLCSSIFGDVRDNEQFFGPGTRLTVL.

The chain couples TRBV28 to TRBJ2-6; D gene unclear. This CDR3 is 13 amino acids long. CDR1 MDHEN and CDR2 SYDVKM come from the germline V gene. With 10 bases removed from V and 0 bases from J, the gap between germline ends came to 7 bases. The chain's CDR3 is CAMSSSGANVLTF. CDR3 sequence (DNA): TGTGCCATGTCTTCCTCTGGGGCCAACGTCCTGACTTTC.

V and J are TRBV9 and TRBJ2-1; TRBD1 matches 9 bases. The germline CDR1 and CDR2 sequences are SGDLS and YYNGEE. Germline trimming cut 4 bases from V and 7 bases from J; bases unmatched to any gene: 6. CDR3 length: 14 amino acids. Here the CDR3 reads CASSPRDRANEQFF. CDR3 sequence (DNA): TGTGCCAGCAGCCCCCGGGACAGGGCTAATGAGCAGTTCTTC.

This chain uses TRBV4-3 with TRBJ1-2; 8 bases fit TRBD1. Looked up from germline, CDR1 is LGHNA and CDR2 is YSLEER. V gave up 6 bases and J gave up 5 bases; unmatched junction bases: 8. The CDR3 has 14 residues. For the CDR3, the DNA is TGCGCCAGCAGTCCGACAGGGGTCCCGTATGGCTACACCTTC. Protein sequence: CASSPTGVPYGYTF.

The rearrangement uses TRBV7-9 and TRBJ2-3, with D tentatively TRBD2 (7 bases). With 3 bases removed from V and 4 bases from J, the gap between germline ends came to 17 bases. The CDR3 is 16 residues long. Germline V gene sequence: CDR1 SEHNR, CDR2 FQNEAQ (reference sequence). For the CDR3, the DNA is TGTGCCAGCAGCTTTATGCGGGGGCCCGAAGCAGATACGCAGTATTTT. This gives the protein CASSFMRGPEADTQYF.